This T cell receptor beta chain was retrieved from a study of blood T cells in healthy people across ages. For the second PCR, which ran for about 7 to 11 cycles, a sample-barcoded 5' primer and a J-beta primer mix were used. Every molecule of cDNA carried a tag from a template-switch adaptor with 12 random nucleotides. Any given sample supplied a minimum of 2.5 million CDR3-containing paired-end reads. TCRdb independently ran MiXCR on the 5' RACE reads; one entry per CDR3 protein. This table holds over 1,500,000 distinct CDR3 sequences, around 40% found once. The germline gives CDR1 SGDLS, CDR2 YYNGEE. The CDR3 totals 15 residues. Trimming removed 4 bases at V and 7 bases at J, with 18 bases between. This clonotype was detected a few times.

The sequencing sample was made of blood. This chain connects TRBV9 to TRBJ2-1; D assignment may be TRBD1 or TRBD2 (5 bases each). The clonotype was recovered from a human donor in good health. The CDR3 reads CASSPQRGRRNEQFF. CDR3 DNA sequence: TGTGCCAGCAGCCCCCAGAGGGGAAGAAGGAATGAGCAGTTCTTC. The whole variable domain, remainder taken from reference TRBV9 and TRBJ2-1, is DSGVTQTPKHLITATGQRVTLRCSPRSGDLSVYWYQQSLDQGLQFLIQYYNGEERAKGNILERFSAQQFPDLHSELNLSSLELGDSALYFCASSPQRGRRNEQFFGPGTRLTVL.